Described below is a single T cell receptor (beta chain) sequence and its context. The record originates from a study of cytomegalovirus exposure and HLA in healthy donors. PCR used 60 Vbeta primers and 13 Jbeta primers. As originally analysed: A later analysis tallied 65 million to 85 million unique TCR beta chains, some 12 million of them shared. Clones were read by immunoSEQ multiplex PCR, and TCRdb kept only the in-frame ones, dropping some. V and J calls and clone size are given by that table; D and trimming were obtained from the DNA. The data contain some 180,000 clones, 81% of them seen just once; the ten biggest clones take up about 3.5%. CDR1 SGDLS and CDR2 YYNGEE come from the germline V gene. This CDR3 contains 14 residues. J was trimmed by 7 bases and V by 3 bases; bases with no gene match: 6.

The source of this sequence is a middle-aged man in good health and CMV-seropositive. The J gene is TRBJ1-4, the V gene TRBV9; TRBD1 matches at 7 bases. The sample comprised PBMCs. The CDR3 coding sequence is TGTGCCAGCAGCGCGACAGGGTTTACTGAAAAACTGTTTTTT. Amino acids: CASSATGFTEKLFF.